A selection of T cell receptor beta chains follows, all from one sample in a study of OX40 agonist ivuxolimab in advanced cancers. Libraries were prepared by immunoSEQ multiplex PCR; TCRdb keeps only in-frame clonotypes and omits some of them. The sample carries 40,000 to 45,000 clones, 70% to 90% recorded once. The material sequenced was CD4+ or CD8+ T cells sorted from blood, taken in a trial of the OX40 agonist ivuxolimab. The receptors shown here come from an adult with an advanced solid tumor such as melanoma, head and neck, liver or kidney cancer. Each CDR3 is given with its conserved first and last residue. D genes are given only for firm matches. The size entry is marked missing in some rows and otherwise reads once, few, many or a size class.

j_gene,abundance,d_gene,v_gene,CDR3aa,CDR3nt
TRBJ1-5,NA,NA,TRBV18,CASSQEGHVNQPQHF,TGTGCCAGCTCACAAGAGGGCCACGTAAATCAGCCCCAGCATTTT
TRBJ1-4,NA,NA,TRBV28,CASSLGQKLFF,TGTGCCAGCAGTTTAGGTCAAAAACTGTTTTTT
TRBJ2-3,NA,TRBD2,TRBV2,CASRFLAGGPDTQYF,TGTGCCAGCAGATTTCTAGCGGGAGGGCCTGATACGCAGTATTTT
TRBJ1-1,NA,NA,TRBV7-7,CASSLGAGTEAFF,TGTGCTAGCAGCTTAGGAGCCGGCACTGAAGCTTTCTTT
TRBJ2-7,NA,TRBD2,TRBV28,CASRVYGGGGLAGEQYF,TGTGCCAGCAGAGTTTATGGCGGGGGGGGACTAGCGGGAGAGCAGTACTTC
TRBJ2-1,few,NA,TRBV7-2,CASSAGRSNEQFF,TGTGCCAGCAGCGCTGGACGGAGCAATGAGCAGTTCTTC
TRBJ2-7,NA,NA,TRBV4-2,CASSRERQDYEQYF,TGTGCCAGCAGCCGAGAGAGACAAGACTACGAGCAGTACTTC
TRBJ2-7,NA,TRBD1,TRBV7-7,CASSLGTGTYEQYF,TGTGCTAGCAGCTTAGGGACAGGGACATACGAGCAGTACTTC
TRBJ2-5,NA,TRBD2,TRBV28,CASTTSPGREGEATQYF,TGTGCCAGCACCACATCACCCGGTCGGGAGGGCGAGGCGACCCAGTACTTC
TRBJ2-7,NA,NA,TRBV2,CASSRTAYEQYF,TGTGCCAGCAGTCGGACAGCCTACGAGCAGTACTTC
TRBJ2-5,NA,NA,TRBV5-6,CASSFGGLRETQYF,TGTGCCAGCAGCTTCGGGGGGCTGCGGGAGACCCAGTACTTC
TRBJ2-7,once,TRBD1,TRBV6-5,CASSLPTGNDEQYF,TGTGCCAGCAGCCTGCCGACAGGGAACGACGAGCAGTACTTC
TRBJ2-1,NA,NA,TRBV9,CASSVKGYNEQFF,TGTGCCAGCAGCGTAAAAGGATACAATGAGCAGTTCTTC
TRBJ2-1,NA,NA,TRBV13,CASSLLLRYNEQFF,TGTGCCAGCAGCCTCCTCCTGCGCTACAATGAGCAGTTCTTC
TRBJ1-2,NA,TRBD1,TRBV7-8,CASSLRDRGQDGYTF,TGTGCCAGCAGCTTACGGGACAGGGGGCAGGATGGCTACACCTTC
TRBJ2-3,NA,TRBD2,TRBV5-1,CASRPSGGTIGDTQYF,TGCGCCAGCAGACCAAGCGGGGGGACGATAGGAGATACGCAGTATTTT
TRBJ2-7,NA,TRBD1,TRBV19,CASSHFPGTAYEQYF,TGTGCCAGTAGCCACTTCCCTGGGACAGCCTACGAGCAGTACTTC